These 10 T cell receptor beta chains were all obtained from the same sample, sequenced in a study of blood T cell repertoires in COVID-19. The repertoire was sequenced with immunoSEQ multiplex PCR; TCRdb's copy has only in-frame clones and lacks some. The sample lists approximately 160,000 clones; roughly 90% were seen once. The specimen was peripheral blood. All receptors come from a woman between 65 and 79 years old with acute or convalescent COVID-19.

This rearrangement joins TRBV12-3 or TRBV12-4 to TRBJ2-7, with 7 bases that match TRBD1. V was pared by 6 bases and J by 5 bases, with 4 bases of the junction left unmatched. There are 12 residues in the CDR3. CDR3 loop: CASSHGTDEQYF. Written as DNA, the CDR3 is TGTGCCAGCAGCCACGGGACAGACGAGCAGTACTTC.

The chain has TRBV10-3 and TRBJ2-1, with D perhaps matching TRBD2 (6 bases). The germline V gene encodes CDR1 ENHRY and CDR2 SYGVKD. Trimming took 6 bases from V and 0 from J, leaving 18 bases between them. The CDR3 has 17 residues. CDR3 protein: CAISFPGAGISYNEQFF. CDR3 nucleotides: TGTGCCATCAGCTTCCCGGGCGCGGGGATCTCCTACAATGAGCAGTTCTTC.

The V call is TRBV5-1, the J call TRBJ1-3, with D unclear. From germline, CDR1 is SGHRS and CDR2 YFSETQ. The V gene lost 0 bases and the J gene lost 0 bases, with 4 bases spanning the gap. The CDR3 is made up of 14 amino acids. As DNA, the CDR3 is TGCGCCAGCAGCTTGGCCAGCTCTGGAAACACCATATATTTT. This codes for CASSLASSGNTIYF. Filled out from reference TRBV5-1 and TRBJ1-3, the complete variable domain reads KAGVTQTPRYLIKTRGQQVTLSCSPISGHRSVSWYQQTPGQGLQFLFEYFSETQRNKGNFPGRFSGRQFSNSRSEMNVSTLELGDSALYLCASSLASSGNTIYFGEGSWLTVV.

This sequence joins TRBV30 and TRBJ2-5; D is possibly TRBD1 (6 bases). The CDR3 sequence is 11 residues long. Germline V gene sequence: CDR1 GTSNPN, CDR2 SVGIG (reference sequence). Trimming cost V 7 bases and J 4 bases, with 10 bases left between them. The CDR3 DNA follows: TGTGCCTTTGGGGGCGGAGAGACCCAGTACTTC. It specifies CAFGGGETQYF.

The V and J genes are TRBV11-3 and TRBJ2-7; TRBD1 aligns across 9 bases. CDR1 and CDR2 from the germline V gene are SGHNT and YENEEA. J gave up 5 bases and V 4 bases, and 9 bases lay outside the gene matches. The length of the CDR3 is 15 residues. DNA for the CDR3: TGTGCCAGCAGCTCCGGGACAGGGAAATTCCACGAGCAGTACTTC. It translates to CASSSGTGKFHEQYF.

This clone was counted once. Other DNA sequences of this sample code for an identical CDR3. The chain employs TRBV6-5 and TRBJ1-1; D remains ambiguous. The V and J ends lost 0 bases and 1 base respectively, with 3 bases between them. The CDR3 runs 13 residues. CDR1 and CDR2 from the germline V gene are MNHEY and SVGAGI. CDR3 DNA: TGTGCCAGCAGTTACTCCAGGAACACTGAAGCTTTCTTT. Translated, it gives CASSYSRNTEAFF.

This chain joins TRBV6-2 or TRBV6-3 and TRBJ1-1; D not certain. Trimming removed 0 bases from V and 3 bases from J, with 5 bases in between. CDR1 is MNHEY, CDR2 SVGEGT, per germline. The CDR3 length is 13 residues. The CDR3 DNA reads TGTGCCAGCAGTTACTCGAGCTACACTGAAGCTTTCTTT. This translates into CASSYSSYTEAFF.

The rearrangement uses TRBV3-1 (or the pseudogene TRBV3-2) and TRBJ1-1; D is possibly TRBD1 (5 bases). The CDR3 is 14 amino acids. Trimming took 1 base from V and 4 from J, leaving 10 bases between them. Germline CDR1 is LGHDT and CDR2 is YNNKEL (reference sequence). The DNA of the CDR3 is TGTGCCAGCAGCCAAGTGGCCGGGGGCACTGAAGCTTTCTTT. Protein sequence: CASSQVAGGTEAFF.

CDR3 sequence: CATSDFAGNGYTF. The CDR3 nucleotides are TGTGCCACCAGTGATTTTGCAGGGAATGGCTACACCTTC. This sequence joins TRBV24-1 and TRBJ1-2; TRBD1 might be the D (5 bases). The V end was cut by 1 base, the J end by 6 bases, with 8 bases between. CDR1 is KGHDR, CDR2 SFDVKD, per germline. The CDR3 is made up of 13 amino acids.

The chain is built from TRBV4-3 and TRBJ2-6; no definite D call. There are 16 residues in the CDR3. The germline V gene encodes CDR1 LGHNA and CDR2 YSLEER. The V gene lost 3 bases and the J gene lost 0 bases, with 9 bases spanning the gap. CDR3 amino acids: CASSHDYTSGANVLTF. CDR3 sequence (DNA): TGCGCCAGCAGCCACGATTACACCTCTGGGGCCAACGTCCTGACTTTC.